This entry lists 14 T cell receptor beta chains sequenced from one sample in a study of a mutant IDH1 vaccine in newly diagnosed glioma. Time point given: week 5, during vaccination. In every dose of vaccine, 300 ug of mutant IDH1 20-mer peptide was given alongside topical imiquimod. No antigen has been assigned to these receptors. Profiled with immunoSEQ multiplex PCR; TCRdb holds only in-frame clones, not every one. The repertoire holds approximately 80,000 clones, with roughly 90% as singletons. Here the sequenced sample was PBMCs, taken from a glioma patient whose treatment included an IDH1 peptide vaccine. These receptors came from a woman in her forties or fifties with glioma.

The CDR3 coding sequence is TGCGCCAGCAGCCAAGTGGAGCGGGGAGCCACAGATACGCAGTATTTT. It yields the protein CASSQVERGATDTQYF. The rearrangement uses TRBV4-1 and TRBJ2-3; 7 bases are a match to TRBD2. This CDR3 comprises 16 residues. The J segment lost 2 bases and the V segment lost 1 base, leaving 6 bases of the junction unmatched. The germline V gene encodes CDR1 MGHRA and CDR2 YSYEKL.

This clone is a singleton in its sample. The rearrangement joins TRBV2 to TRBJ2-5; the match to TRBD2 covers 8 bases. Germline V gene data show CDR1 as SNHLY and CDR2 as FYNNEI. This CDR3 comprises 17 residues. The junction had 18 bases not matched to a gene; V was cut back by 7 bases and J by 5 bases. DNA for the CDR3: TGTGCCAGCACCGGTCTAGCGGGCAACGTTGGAGGGGAGACCCAGTACTTC. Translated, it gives CASTGLAGNVGGETQYF.

The chain's CDR3 is CAIRSRDAKGTEAFF. The CDR3 DNA reads as TGTGCCATCAGATCCCGGGACGCAAAAGGGACTGAAGCTTTCTTT. The genes are TRBV10-3 and TRBJ1-1; D possibly corresponds to TRBD1 (5 bases). The V gene's germline CDR1 is ENHRY and CDR2 SYGVKD. The V gene lost 6 bases and the J gene lost 5 bases, with 19 bases spanning the gap. CDR3 length: 15 residues.

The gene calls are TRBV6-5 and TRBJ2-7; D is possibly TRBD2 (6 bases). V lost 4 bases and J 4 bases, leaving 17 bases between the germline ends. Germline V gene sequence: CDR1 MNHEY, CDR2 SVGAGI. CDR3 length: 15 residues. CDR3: CASSFSGLYDYEQYF. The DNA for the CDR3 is TGTGCCAGCAGTTTTTCAGGACTATACGATTACGAGCAGTACTTC.

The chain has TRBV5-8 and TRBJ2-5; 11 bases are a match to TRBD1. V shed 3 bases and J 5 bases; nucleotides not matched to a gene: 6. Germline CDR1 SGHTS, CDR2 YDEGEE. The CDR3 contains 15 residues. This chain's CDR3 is CASSSGTGGSETQYF. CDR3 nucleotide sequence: TGTGCCAGCAGCTCCGGGACAGGGGGGAGCGAGACCCAGTACTTC.

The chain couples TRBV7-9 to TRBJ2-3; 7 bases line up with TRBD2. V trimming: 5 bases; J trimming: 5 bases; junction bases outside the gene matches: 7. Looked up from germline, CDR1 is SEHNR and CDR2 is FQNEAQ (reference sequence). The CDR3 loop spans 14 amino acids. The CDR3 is CASSPLGGGDTQYF. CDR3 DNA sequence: TGTGCCAGCAGCCCCCTGGGGGGGGGAGATACGCAGTATTTT.

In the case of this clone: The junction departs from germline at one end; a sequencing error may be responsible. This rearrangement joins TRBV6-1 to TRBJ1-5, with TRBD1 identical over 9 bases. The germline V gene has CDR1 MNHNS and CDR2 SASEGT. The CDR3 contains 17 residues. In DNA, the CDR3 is TGTGCCATCAGTGAGTCGAGCAAGGGACAGGGAAATCAGCCCCAGCATTTT. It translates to CAISESSKGQGNQPQHF.

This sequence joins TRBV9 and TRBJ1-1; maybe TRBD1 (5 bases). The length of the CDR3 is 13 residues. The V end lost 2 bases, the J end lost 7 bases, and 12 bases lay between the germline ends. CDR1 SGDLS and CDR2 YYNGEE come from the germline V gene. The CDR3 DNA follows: TGTGCCAGCAGCGTCCGGGGCTTCGGTGAAGCTTTCTTT. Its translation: CASSVRGFGEAFF.

The CDR3 here is CASSEDRLKGYGYTF. DNA for the CDR3: TGTGCCAGCAGTGAAGATAGGCTTAAAGGGTATGGCTACACCTTC. This sequence joins TRBV2 and TRBJ1-2; D remains unclear. This CDR3 has 15 residues. V gave up 1 base and J gave up 5 bases, with 14 bases separating them. Looked up from germline, CDR1 is SNHLY and CDR2 is FYNNEI. The full variable domain, its missing parts supplied by reference TRBV2 and TRBJ1-2, is EPEVTQTPSHQVTQMGQEVILRCVPISNHLYFYWYRQILGQKVEFLVSFYNNEISEKSEIFDDQFSVERPDGSNFTLKIRSTKLEDSAMYFCASSEDRLKGYGYTFGSGTRLTVV.

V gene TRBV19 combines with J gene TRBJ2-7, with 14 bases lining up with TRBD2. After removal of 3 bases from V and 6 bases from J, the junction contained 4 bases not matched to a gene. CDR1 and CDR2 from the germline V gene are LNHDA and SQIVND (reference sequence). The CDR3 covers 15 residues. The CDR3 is CASSIGTSGSSEQYF. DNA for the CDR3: TGTGCCAGTAGTATTGGGACTAGCGGGAGTAGCGAGCAGTACTTC.

CDR3 coding DNA: TGTGCCAGCAGCCAAGCAGCAGGGACAAACACCATATATTTT. Its protein is CASSQAAGTNTIYF. V is TRBV14 and J is TRBJ1-3, with D possibly TRBD1 on 5 matching bases. The V and J ends lost 1 base and 6 bases respectively, with 10 bases between them. This CDR3 region has 14 residues. Per germline, CDR1 SGHDN and CDR2 FVKESK.

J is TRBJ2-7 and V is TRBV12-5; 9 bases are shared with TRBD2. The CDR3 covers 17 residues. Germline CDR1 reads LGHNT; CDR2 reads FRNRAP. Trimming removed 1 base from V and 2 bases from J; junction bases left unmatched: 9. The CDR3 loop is CASGLGWASGATYEQYF. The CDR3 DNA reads TGTGCTAGTGGTTTGGGCTGGGCTAGCGGGGCGACCTACGAGCAGTACTTC.

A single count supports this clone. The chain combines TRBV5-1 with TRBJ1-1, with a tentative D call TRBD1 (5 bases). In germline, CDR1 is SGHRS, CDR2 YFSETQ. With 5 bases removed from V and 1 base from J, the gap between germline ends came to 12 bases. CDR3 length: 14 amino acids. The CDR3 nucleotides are TGCGCCAGCAGTCTCCGGCAGGGGAACACTGAAGCTTTCTTT. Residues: CASSLRQGNTEAFF.

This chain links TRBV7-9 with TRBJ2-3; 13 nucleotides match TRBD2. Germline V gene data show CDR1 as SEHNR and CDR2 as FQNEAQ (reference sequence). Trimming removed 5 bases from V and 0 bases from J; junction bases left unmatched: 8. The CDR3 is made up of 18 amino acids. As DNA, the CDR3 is TGTGCCAGCAGCCCCCGACTAGCGGGAGGTCCTAGCACAGATACGCAGTATTTT. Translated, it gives CASSPRLAGGPSTDTQYF.